This TCR beta chain was captured by sequencing in a study of liver allograft versus peripheral blood T cells. As for the study in general: Peripheral blood of the recipients supplied T cell receptor repertoires that were compared with those in transplanted livers. Study results and limitations: Intra-allograft T cell receptor repertoires in the liver reportedly differed from peripheral blood repertoires.

V was trimmed by 0 bases and J by 3 bases, leaving 9 bases between them. CDR1 is GTSNPN and CDR2 is SVGIG in the germline V gene (reference sequence). This CDR3 has 14 residues. Using its own MiXCR run on the reads, TCRdb lists one record per CDR3 protein. Here the sample spans about 10,000 distinct CDR3 sequences, 19% being singletons. In this sample, this clonotype turned up a few times. Its specificity is unknown. The chain employs TRBV30 and TRBJ2-4, with TRBD2 as a possible D gene (5 bases). This receptor was taken from a human patient who had a liver transplant. The graft donor may be the source of some T cells. The CDR3 loop is CAWSVKRSKNIQYF. Here the CDR3 DNA reads TGTGCCTGGAGTGTAAAGCGGAGCAAAAACATTCAGTACTTC.